The sample holds many counts of the clone carrying this T cell receptor (beta chain). Its antigen remains unidentified. Using its own MiXCR run on the RACE reads, TCRdb lists one record per CDR3 protein. The table includes 40,000 to 50,000 distinct CDR3 sequences, under 4.5% detected once. This specimen belongs to a study of human T cells and chemical hapten exposure. Whole-study findings and limits: Patch test score showed a positive correlation with PT1 expanded TCR counts.

Time point of the sample: patch test 1, 2 weeks after DPC sensitization. As for treatment: therapeutic diphenylcyclopropenone sensitization with weekly scalp DPC. The authors extracted total RNA from unfractionated whole blood. Non-pregnant alopecia patients aged 18 to 70, suitable for DPC therapy. CDR3 size: 13 residues. V lost 1 base and J lost 6; bases outside the gene matches: 0. Germline CDR1 MNHNS, CDR2 SASEGT. This specimen consisted of whole blood, obtained in connection with sensitization to the hapten diphenylcyclopropenone (DPC). The V call is TRBV6-1, the J call TRBJ1-2, with 9 nucleotides matching TRBD1. The sequence came from a man over 45 with alopecia areata. Some clones in this sample may be carry-over from other donors' samples. DNA of the CDR3: TGTGCCAGCAGTGAAGGACAGGGGGATGGCTACACCTTC. Protein product: CASSEGQGDGYTF.